This T cell receptor beta chain emerged from a study of blood T cells in healthy people across ages. Primers used in a second PCR of roughly 6 to 12 cycles were a sample-barcoded 5' primer and a J-beta primer mix. TCRdb ran MiXCR on the 5' RACE reads and lists one entry per CDR3 protein. The data show over 550,000 distinct CDR3 sequences, 25% to 30% seen once. This CDR3 spans 12 amino acids. Trimming shortened V by 0 bases and J by 14 bases, and 12 bases separated the two germline ends. Germline V gene data show CDR1 as SGHTA and CDR2 as FQGNSA. The TCR sequence derives from an elderly woman in good health. This chain uses TRBV7-2 with TRBJ2-3; D is unresolved. Sequenced sample: blood. CDR3 protein: CASSLAGPSPYF. The CDR3 region has the DNA TGTGCCAGCAGCTTAGCGGGCCCAAGCCCGTATTTT.